This T cell receptor beta chain was observed in a study of shared clonotypes between healthy human individuals. Study findings and constraints: Naive subsets tended to show greater estimated richness than memory subsets. An effect of sequencing depth on clonotype sharing among donors was expected.

Per the germline V gene, CDR1 is SGHDN and CDR2 is FVKESK. CDR3 length equals 18 residues. Trimming removed 0 bases from V and 5 bases from J, with 19 bases in between. The genomic DNA of each subset was split evenly across several immunoSEQ plates. Sorted-subset replicate PCRs used 200 ng DNA, around 31,000 T cell genomes. Sequencing was performed with immunoSEQ multiplex PCR; in TCRdb, only in-frame clones are kept and a portion is missing. The sample has about 2.1 million clones, 93% seen once. As concerns this clone: Its antigen is as yet unknown.

Naive CD8 populations comprised CD45RO-negative cells positively selected for CCR7, excluding terminally differentiated effector memory CD45RA+ cells. The TCR was taken from a man aged 18 to 30 in good health. Some clones in this sample may be carry-over from other donors' samples. The rearrangement uses TRBV14 and TRBJ2-2, with unresolved D. The sequenced sample consisted of naive CD8+ T cells from PBMCs. In nucleotides, the CDR3 is TGTGCCAGCAGCCAAGAGCCCCAAGAAGCTTGGCATACCGGGGAGCTGTTTTTT. Translating gives CASSQEPQEAWHTGELFF.